Included here is one T cell receptor beta chain sequence, with context. As yet, its antigen is unknown. The V gene's germline CDR1 is KGHDR and CDR2 SFDVKD. The CDR3 spans 14 residues. One tube held mixed TRB-A and TRB-B primer pools for touch-down PCR. TCRdb re-called the multiplex PCR reads; one entry per CDR3 protein, DNA not given. This repertoire comprises some 7,000 distinct CDR3 sequences; its ten largest clones make up 25% to 30%. This entry belongs to a study of T cell clusters in autoimmune cytopenias. TRB was amplified from roughly 250 ng of peripheral blood genomic DNA per sample. Broader study findings: The cluster-lack signature was not seen for secondary cytopenia versus chronic lymphocytic leukemia. TRB repertoire shifts in secondary cytopenia and chronic lymphocytic leukemia mostly reflected lymphoma, not autoimmunity.

V is TRBV24-1 and J is TRBJ2-3; TCRdb names TRBD1, which stays unverified in the absence of DNA. The TCR sequence derives from a human donor with an autoimmune cytopenia or autoimmune hepatitis (not recorded which). The sequenced sample was peripheral blood. CDR3: CATSGTGGTDTQYF.